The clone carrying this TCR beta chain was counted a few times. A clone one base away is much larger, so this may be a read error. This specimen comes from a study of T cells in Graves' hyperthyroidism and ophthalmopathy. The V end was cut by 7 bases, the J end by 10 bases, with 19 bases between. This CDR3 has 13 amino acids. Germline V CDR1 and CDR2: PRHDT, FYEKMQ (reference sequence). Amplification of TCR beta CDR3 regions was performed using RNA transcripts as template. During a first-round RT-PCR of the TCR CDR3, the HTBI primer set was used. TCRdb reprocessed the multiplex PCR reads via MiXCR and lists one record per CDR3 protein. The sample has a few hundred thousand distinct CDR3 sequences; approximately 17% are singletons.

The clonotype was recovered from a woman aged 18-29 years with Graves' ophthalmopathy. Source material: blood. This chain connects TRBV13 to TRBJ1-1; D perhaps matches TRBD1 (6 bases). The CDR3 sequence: CASTPWGAPGAFF. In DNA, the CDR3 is TGTGCCAGCACCCCATGGGGGGCCCCTGGAGCTTTCTTT.